This T cell receptor beta chain was captured by sequencing in a study of monozygotic twins with inflammatory bowel disease. Points from the study as a whole: On the inverse Simpson index, IBD patients scored lower for TCRbeta diversity than healthy co-twins.

With no T cell sorting beforehand, total RNA was isolated from whole blood. The CDR3 is 17 amino acids. Germline CDR1 and CDR2: SNHLY and FYNNEI. On this clonotype: Its antigen is currently unknown.

For both chains, the TCRalpha and TCRbeta cDNA went through two nested PCRs of approximately 16 and 10 cycles. After re-calling the 5' RACE reads, TCRdb lists one entry per CDR3 protein, DNA absent. The sample totals around 380,000 distinct CDR3 sequences. This clonotype was obtained from a human donor with ulcerative colitis or Crohn's disease, or a healthy co-twin of an affected twin (not recorded which). Sequenced: blood. This sequence joins TRBV2 and TRBJ1-1; the D call from TCRdb, TRBD1, cannot be confirmed without DNA. The CDR3 sequence: CASSQPTGSGGKTEAFF.